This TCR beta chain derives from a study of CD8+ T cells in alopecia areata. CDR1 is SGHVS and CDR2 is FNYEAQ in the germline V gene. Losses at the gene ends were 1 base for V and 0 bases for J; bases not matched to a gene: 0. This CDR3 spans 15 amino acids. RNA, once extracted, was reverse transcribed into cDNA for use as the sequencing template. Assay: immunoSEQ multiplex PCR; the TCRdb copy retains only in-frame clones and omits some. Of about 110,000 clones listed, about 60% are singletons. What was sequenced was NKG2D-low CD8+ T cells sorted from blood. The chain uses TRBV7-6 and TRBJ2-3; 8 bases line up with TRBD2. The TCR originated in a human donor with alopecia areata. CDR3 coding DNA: TGTGCCAGCAGCTTAGAGCGGGGGAGCACAGATACGCAGTATTTT. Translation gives CASSLERGSTDTQYF. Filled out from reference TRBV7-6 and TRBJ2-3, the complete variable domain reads GAGVSQSPRYKVTKRGQDVALRCDPISGHVSLYWYRQALGQGPEFLTYFNYEAQQDKSGLPNDRFSAERPEGSISTLTIQRTEQRDSAMYRCASSLERGSTDTQYFGPGTRLTVL.